Shown below are 30 T cell receptor beta chains from a single sample sequenced in a study of blood T cell repertoires in COVID-19. The repertoire was sequenced with immunoSEQ multiplex PCR; TCRdb's copy has only in-frame clones and lacks some. The sample has fewer than 150,000 clones; roughly 80% are singletons. Sequenced material: peripheral blood. These receptors came from a man in his fifties with acute or convalescent COVID-19.

The chain recombines TRBV3-1 (or the pseudogene TRBV3-2) with TRBJ2-1, with 11 positions matching TRBD2. This CDR3 comprises 15 residues. Germline CDR1 LGHDT, CDR2 YNNKEL (reference sequence). After removal of 4 bases from V and 9 bases from J, the junction contained 8 bases not matched to a gene. CDR3 coding DNA: TGTGCCAGCAGCCCCCGACTAGCGGGAAAGGGTGAGCAGTTCTTC. It codes for CASSPRLAGKGEQFF.

The V call is TRBV6-5, the J call TRBJ1-3; the match to TRBD1 covers 9 bases. The V segment lost 4 bases and the J segment 4 bases; nucleotides outside the gene matches: 8. The germline V gene encodes CDR1 MNHEY and CDR2 SVGAGI. The CDR3 has 16 amino acids. CDR3 in amino acids: CASSLQGAWSGNTIYF. The DNA of the CDR3 is TGTGCCAGCAGTTTACAGGGGGCCTGGTCCGGAAACACCATATATTTT.

This chain uses TRBV4-2 with TRBJ1-3; D unresolved. Between the trimmed V and J ends, which lost 1 base and 3 bases, there was a span of 10 bases. Per the germline V gene, CDR1 is LGHNA and CDR2 is YNFKEQ. The CDR3 consists of 15 residues. This CDR3 reads CASSQVRGNGNTIYF. The DNA for the CDR3 is TGTGCCAGCAGCCAAGTGCGCGGAAATGGAAACACCATATATTTT.

This clone was seen once. The CDR3 loop reads CAISVARERYGYTF. For the CDR3, the DNA is TGTGCCATCAGTGTTGCCAGGGAACGCTATGGCTACACCTTC. V usage is TRBV10-3 and J usage is TRBJ1-2, with a possible D match to TRBD1 (5 bases). V lost 4 bases to trimming and J lost 4 bases, with 13 bases between them. Germline V gives CDR1 ENHRY, CDR2 SYGVKD. The CDR3 has 14 residues.

This chain uses TRBV7-9 with TRBJ2-5; TRBD2 agrees at 9 bases. This CDR3 contains 19 residues. V lost 1 base and J lost 4; bases outside the gene matches: 16. Germline V gives CDR1 SEHNR, CDR2 FQNEAQ (reference sequence). CDR3 DNA sequence: TGTGCCAGCAGCTTAGTCCTTTTTAGCGGGAGAAAGGTCGGAGAGACCCAGTACTTC. Its protein product is CASSLVLFSGRKVGETQYF.

The rearrangement joins TRBV2 to TRBJ1-2; the D gene is possibly TRBD1 (6 bases). The V gene lost 6 bases and the J gene lost 4 bases, with 15 bases spanning the gap. CDR1 is SNHLY, CDR2 FYNNEI, per germline. This CDR3 is built from 14 residues. DNA of the CDR3: TGTGCCAGCAGGGCTAACAGGGCGGGCTATGGCTACACCTTC. Its translation: CASRANRAGYGYTF. Drawing the rest from reference TRBV2 and TRBJ1-2, the complete variable domain is EPEVTQTPSHQVTQMGQEVILRCVPISNHLYFYWYRQILGQKVEFLVSFYNNEISEKSEIFDDQFSVERPDGSNFTLKIRSTKLEDSAMYFCASRANRAGYGYTFGSGTRLTVV.

The chain is built from TRBV7-6 and TRBJ1-1; D is unclear. This CDR3 comprises 14 residues. Germline loops: CDR1 SGHVS, CDR2 FNYEAQ. The V and J ends lost 5 bases and 1 base respectively, with 11 bases between them. The CDR3 spells CASSAPAGNTEAFF. The CDR3 coding sequence is TGTGCCAGCAGCGCCCCGGCAGGGAACACTGAAGCTTTCTTT.

The J gene is TRBJ2-1, the V gene TRBV27, with 12 bases fitting TRBD2. This CDR3 is built from 16 residues. V was pared by 2 bases and J by 7 bases, with 6 bases of the junction left unmatched. CDR1 is MNHEY and CDR2 is SMNVEV in the germline V gene (reference sequence). The CDR3 sequence: CASSLPSGRALNEQFF. CDR3 bases: TGTGCCAGCAGTTTACCTAGCGGGAGGGCCCTTAATGAGCAGTTCTTC.

V is TRBV6-5 and J is TRBJ1-4; D remains ambiguous. Trimming stripped 6 bases from V and 1 base from J, with 12 bases between. The length of the CDR3 is 15 residues. CDR1 is MNHEY and CDR2 is SVGAGI in the germline V gene. CDR3 sequence (DNA): TGTGCCAGCAGAAGTACCGGGGTAACTAATGAAAAACTGTTTTTT. It codes for CASRSTGVTNEKLFF.

The CDR3 coding sequence is TGTGCCTGGAGTGGACAGGAACTAGCGGGGGCCGAGGGTGAGCAGTTCTTC. It yields the protein CAWSGQELAGAEGEQFF. The V call is TRBV30, the J call TRBJ2-1; TRBD2 matches 11 bases. From germline, CDR1 is GTSNPN and CDR2 SVGIG (reference sequence). Germline trimming cut 1 base from V and 9 bases from J; bases unmatched to any gene: 14. The CDR3 has 17 amino acids.

This chain links TRBV7-9 with TRBJ2-5; 7 bases line up with TRBD1. CDR1 and CDR2 from the germline V gene are SEHNR and FQNEAQ (reference sequence). The V segment lost 5 bases and the J segment 5 bases; nucleotides outside the gene matches: 14. The CDR3 has 16 residues. The CDR3 protein is CASSHFPDRVVETQYF. Here the CDR3 DNA reads TGTGCCAGCAGCCACTTTCCCGACAGGGTGGTGGAGACCCAGTACTTC. Based on the CDR3 plus reference TRBV7-9 and TRBJ2-5, the full variable domain is DTGVSQNPRHKITKRGQNVTFRCDPISEHNRLYWYRQTLGQGPEFLTYFQNEAQLEKSRLLSDRFSAERPKGSFSTLEIQRTEQGDSAMYLCASSHFPDRVVETQYFGPGTRLLVL.

The rearrangement links TRBV19 to TRBJ1-2, with D possibly TRBD1 on 5 matching bases. CDR3 size: 13 residues. V lost 5 bases to trimming and J lost 6 bases, with 13 bases between them. The V gene's germline CDR1 is LNHDA and CDR2 SQIVND (reference sequence). The CDR3 coding sequence is TGTGCCAGTAGTCCAGGACATCTCGATGGCTACACCTTC. This gives the protein CASSPGHLDGYTF.

This chain connects TRBV12-5 to TRBJ1-1, with D maybe TRBD1 (6 bases). Trimming removed 6 bases at V and 0 bases at J, with 11 bases between. CDR3 length: 14 residues. Germline V gene sequence: CDR1 LGHNT, CDR2 FRNRAP. CDR3 loop: CASGPGHLNTEAFF. The CDR3 DNA sequence: TGTGCTAGTGGCCCGGGACACCTGAACACTGAAGCTTTCTTT.

Worth noting for this clone: This could be a read error, since a much larger clone is one nucleotide away. This chain uses TRBV13 with TRBJ1-1; TRBD1 matches 7 bases. The V segment lost 5 bases and the J segment 1 base; nucleotides outside the gene matches: 4. The CDR3 has 14 amino acids. CDR1 and CDR2 from the germline V gene are PRHDT and FYEKMQ (reference sequence). This CDR3 is CASSLRDRNTEAFF. The CDR3 DNA reads as TGTGCCAGCAGCCTCCGGGACAGGAACACTGAAGCTTTCTTT.

This chain joins TRBV19 and TRBJ1-4, with 7 bases lining up with TRBD1. The J segment lost 6 bases and the V segment lost 2 bases, leaving 0 bases of the junction unmatched. Looked up from germline, CDR1 is LNHDA and CDR2 is SQIVND (reference sequence). The CDR3 covers 13 residues. The CDR3: CASSITGDEKLFF. The CDR3 DNA reads TGTGCCAGTAGTATAACAGGGGATGAAAAACTGTTTTTT.

To note about this clone: An end of the junction does not agree with germline; a read error may underlie this. The V and J genes are TRBV7-7 and TRBJ2-7; 11 bases line up with TRBD2. Germline values: CDR1 SSHAT, CDR2 FNYEAQ (reference sequence). The CDR3 consists of 15 residues. In DNA form, the CDR3 reads TGTGCTAGCAGCTTAGCGGGGGGGCAAGGGTACGAGCAGTACTTC. This codes for CASSLAGGQGYEQYF.

The rearrangement joins TRBV29-1 to TRBJ2-3, with 12 bases fitting TRBD2. CDR3 length: 16 residues. The junction had 6 bases not matched to a gene; V was cut back by 5 bases and J by 0 bases. Germline assignment: CDR1 SQVTM and CDR2 ANQGSEA. CDR3: CSVRRTSGASTDTQYF. Here the CDR3 DNA reads TGCAGCGTTCGACGGACTAGCGGGGCTAGCACAGATACGCAGTATTTT.

This clone was recorded only once. The chain carries TRBV4-1 and TRBJ2-5; 9 bases are shared with TRBD2. This CDR3 contains 14 residues. The ends lost 1 base at V and 3 bases at J; junction bases unmatched: 0. The germline gives CDR1 MGHRA, CDR2 YSYEKL. CDR3 sequence (DNA): TGCGCCAGCAGCCAAGGACTAGCGGAAGAGACCCAGTACTTC. Translated, it gives CASSQGLAEETQYF.

This clone was recorded a few times. The chain has TRBV4-1 and TRBJ2-5, with 7 bases matching TRBD2. The CDR3 contains 17 residues. Germline V lookup: CDR1 MGHRA, CDR2 YSYEKL. V gave up 0 bases and J gave up 5 bases; unmatched junction bases: 12. The CDR3 reads CASSQDARLAGGETQYF. In nucleotides, the CDR3 is TGCGCCAGCAGCCAAGACGCGCGACTAGCCGGGGGGGAGACCCAGTACTTC.

The chain couples TRBV6-1 to TRBJ1-1, with D hard to call. This CDR3 has 13 amino acids. V lost 2 bases and J 5 bases, leaving 9 bases between the germline ends. Looked up from germline, CDR1 is MNHNS and CDR2 is SASEGT. CDR3 sequence: CASSEREVTEAFF. For the CDR3, the DNA is TGTGCCAGCAGTGAACGGGAGGTGACTGAAGCTTTCTTT.

The rearrangement uses TRBV3-1 (or the pseudogene TRBV3-2) and TRBJ1-2, with no clear D. Germline V gives CDR1 LGHDT, CDR2 YNNKEL (reference sequence). Between the trimmed V and J ends, which lost 4 bases and 6 bases, there was a span of 9 bases. The CDR3 loop spans 12 amino acids. CDR3 amino acids: CASSRNQDGYTF. CDR3 nucleotides: TGTGCCAGCAGCCGGAATCAGGATGGCTACACCTTC.

This sequence joins TRBV24-1 and TRBJ2-2; tentative D call: TRBD2 (6 bases). Germline V gene lookup returns CDR1 KGHDR and CDR2 SFDVKD. The CDR3 is 15 amino acids. V lost 3 bases and J lost 6, with 13 bases in between. In DNA, the CDR3 is TGTGCCACCAGTGATCCGACTAGAAGGGCCGGGGAGCTGTTTTTT. Residues: CATSDPTRRAGELFF.

CDR3 DNA sequence: TGTGCCAGTAGCTCGTTGGACAGGGAGGCCACTGAAGCTTTCTTT. It is translated as CASSSLDREATEAFF. This sequence joins TRBV19 and TRBJ1-1; 8 bases are shared with TRBD1. The germline V gene has CDR1 LNHDA and CDR2 SQIVND (reference sequence). This CDR3 has 15 amino acids. The V segment lost 6 bases and the J segment 4 bases; nucleotides outside the gene matches: 10.

A remark on this clone: Other DNA sequences within the sample encode an identical CDR3. CDR3 sequence reads: CASSQEGQGNSPLHF. The DNA of the CDR3 is TGCGCCAGCAGCCAAGAGGGACAGGGCAATTCACCCCTCCACTTT. The J gene is TRBJ1-6, the V gene TRBV4-1; 9 bases line up with TRBD1. The CDR3 is 15 amino acids. Per the germline V gene, CDR1 is MGHRA and CDR2 is YSYEKL. After removal of 0 bases from V and 7 bases from J, the junction contained 1 base not matched to a gene.

This rearrangement joins TRBV5-1 to TRBJ1-4; 10 positions agree with TRBD1. The length of the CDR3 is 15 residues. Germline CDR1 SGHRS, CDR2 YFSETQ. Trimming cost V 5 bases and J 3 bases; bases outside gene matches: 4. The CDR3 is CASRWGTGANEKLFF. CDR3 DNA: TGCGCCAGCAGATGGGGGACAGGGGCTAATGAAAAACTGTTTTTT.

The rearrangement links TRBV7-9 to TRBJ2-2; D perhaps matches TRBD2 (5 bases). Germline loops: CDR1 SEHNR, CDR2 FQNEAQ (reference sequence). The CDR3 runs to 13 residues. V dropped 5 bases and J dropped 6 bases, with 10 bases sitting between them. The CDR3 loop reads CASSLTGSGELFF. CDR3 DNA: TGTGCCAGCAGCCTGACGGGGTCCGGGGAGCTGTTTTTT. Drawing the rest from reference TRBV7-9 and TRBJ2-2, the complete variable domain is DTGVSQNPRHKITKRGQNVTFRCDPISEHNRLYWYRQTLGQGPEFLTYFQNEAQLEKSRLLSDRFSAERPKGSFSTLEIQRTEQGDSAMYLCASSLTGSGELFFGEGSRLTVL.

This clone came up once. This chain joins TRBV6-5 and TRBJ2-1; 9 bases line up with TRBD1. The CDR3 runs to 14 residues. Trimming removed 6 bases from V and 4 bases from J; junction bases left unmatched: 4. Germline V gene lookup returns CDR1 MNHEY and CDR2 SVGAGI. The CDR3, as DNA: TGTGCCAGCAGCCCCGGACAGGGGTACAATGAGCAGTTCTTC. Encoded protein: CASSPGQGYNEQFF.

The chain links TRBV5-1 to TRBJ2-6; 7 bases line up with TRBD2. Looked up from germline, CDR1 is SGHRS and CDR2 is YFSETQ. V lost 5 bases to trimming and J lost 0 bases; unmatched junction nucleotides: 5. The CDR3 length is 16 residues. The CDR3 here is CASSSGGSSGANVLTF. DNA for the CDR3: TGCGCCAGCAGTTCGGGGGGTTCCTCTGGGGCCAACGTCCTGACTTTC. Based on the CDR3 plus reference TRBV5-1 and TRBJ2-6, the full variable domain is KAGVTQTPRYLIKTRGQQVTLSCSPISGHRSVSWYQQTPGQGLQFLFEYFSETQRNKGNFPGRFSGRQFSNSRSEMNVSTLELGDSALYLCASSSGGSSGANVLTFGAGSRLTVL.

The rearrangement uses TRBV12-5 and TRBJ2-2; TRBD1 is a possible D gene (6 bases). Germline CDR1 is LGHNT and CDR2 is FRNRAP. V was pared by 9 bases and J by 0 bases, with 14 bases between. The CDR3 spans 15 residues. CDR3 in amino acids: CASQGPTSNTGELFF. Written as DNA, the CDR3 is TGTGCTAGCCAGGGGCCTACTTCGAACACCGGGGAGCTGTTTTTT.

CDR3 DNA sequence: TGTGCCAGCAGCGTCCAGCGGGGGGGCTTTTTCTTC. This sequence encodes CASSVQRGGFFF. The chain links TRBV5-6 to TRBJ2-1; 10 nucleotides agree with TRBD2. CDR3 length equals 12 residues. Unmatched junction bases numbered 8, after V lost 4 bases and J lost 16 bases. The germline V gene has CDR1 SGHDT and CDR2 YYEEEE.